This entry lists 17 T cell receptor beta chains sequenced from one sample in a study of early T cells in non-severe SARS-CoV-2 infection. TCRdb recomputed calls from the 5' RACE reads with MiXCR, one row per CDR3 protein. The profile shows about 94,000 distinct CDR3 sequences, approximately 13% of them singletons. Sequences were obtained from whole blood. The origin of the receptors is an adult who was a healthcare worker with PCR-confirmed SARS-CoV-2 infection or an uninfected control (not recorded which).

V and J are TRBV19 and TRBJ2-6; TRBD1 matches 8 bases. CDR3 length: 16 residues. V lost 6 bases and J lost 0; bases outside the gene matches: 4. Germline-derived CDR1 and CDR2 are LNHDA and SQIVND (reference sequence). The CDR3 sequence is CASRTGGSSGANVLTF. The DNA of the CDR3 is TGTGCCAGTAGAACAGGGGGGAGCTCTGGGGCCAACGTCCTGACTTTC.

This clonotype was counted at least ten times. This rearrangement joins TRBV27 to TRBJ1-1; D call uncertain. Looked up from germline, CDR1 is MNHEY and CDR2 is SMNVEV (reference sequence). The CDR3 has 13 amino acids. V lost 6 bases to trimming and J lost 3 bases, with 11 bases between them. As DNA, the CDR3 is TGTGCCAGCAGAGGGAGCCGGGACACTGAAGCTTTCTTT. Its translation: CASRGSRDTEAFF.

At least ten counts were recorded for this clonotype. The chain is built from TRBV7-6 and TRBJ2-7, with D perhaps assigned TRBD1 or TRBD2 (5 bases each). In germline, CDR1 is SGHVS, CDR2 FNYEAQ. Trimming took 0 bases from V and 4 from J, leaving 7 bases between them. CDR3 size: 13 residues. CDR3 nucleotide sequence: TGTGCCAGCAGCTTAGCAGGGACGTACGAGCAGTACTTC. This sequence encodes CASSLAGTYEQYF. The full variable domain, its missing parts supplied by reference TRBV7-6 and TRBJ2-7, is GAGVSQSPRYKVTKRGQDVALRCDPISGHVSLYWYRQALGQGPEFLTYFNYEAQQDKSGLPNDRFSAERPEGSISTLTIQRTEQRDSAMYRCASSLAGTYEQYFGPGTRLTVT.

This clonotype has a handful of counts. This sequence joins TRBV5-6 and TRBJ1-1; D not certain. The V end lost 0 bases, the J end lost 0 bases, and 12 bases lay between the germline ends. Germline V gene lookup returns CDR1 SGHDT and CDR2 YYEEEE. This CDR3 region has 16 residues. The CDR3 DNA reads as TGTGCCAGCAGCTTGGTTCGGGCCAACATGAACACTGAAGCTTTCTTT. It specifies CASSLVRANMNTEAFF.

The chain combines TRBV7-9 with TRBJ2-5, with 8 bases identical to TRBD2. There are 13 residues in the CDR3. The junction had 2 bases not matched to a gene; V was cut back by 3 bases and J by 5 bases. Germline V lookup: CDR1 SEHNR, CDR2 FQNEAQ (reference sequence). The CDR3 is CASSFSGEETQYF. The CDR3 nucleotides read TGTGCCAGCAGCTTTAGCGGGGAGGAGACCCAGTACTTC. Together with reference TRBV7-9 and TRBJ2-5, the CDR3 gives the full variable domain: DTGVSQNPRHKITKRGQNVTFRCDPISEHNRLYWYRQTLGQGPEFLTYFQNEAQLEKSRLLSDRFSAERPKGSFSTLEIQRTEQGDSAMYLCASSFSGEETQYFGPGTRLLVL.

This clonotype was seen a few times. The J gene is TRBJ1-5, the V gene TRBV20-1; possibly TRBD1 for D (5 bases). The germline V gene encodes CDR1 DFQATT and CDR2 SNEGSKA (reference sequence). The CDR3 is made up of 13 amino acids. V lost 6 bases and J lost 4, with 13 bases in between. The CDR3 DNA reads TGCAGTGCAGAGGGACTGGAAAATCAGCCCCAGCATTTT. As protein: CSAEGLENQPQHF.

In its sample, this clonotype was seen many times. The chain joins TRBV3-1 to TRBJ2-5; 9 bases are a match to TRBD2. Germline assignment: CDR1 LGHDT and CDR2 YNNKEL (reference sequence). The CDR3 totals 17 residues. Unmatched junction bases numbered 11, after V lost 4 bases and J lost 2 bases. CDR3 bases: TGTGCCAGCAGCCGGTGGGCTAGCGGGGAACCTCAAGAGACCCAGTACTTC. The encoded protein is CASSRWASGEPQETQYF.

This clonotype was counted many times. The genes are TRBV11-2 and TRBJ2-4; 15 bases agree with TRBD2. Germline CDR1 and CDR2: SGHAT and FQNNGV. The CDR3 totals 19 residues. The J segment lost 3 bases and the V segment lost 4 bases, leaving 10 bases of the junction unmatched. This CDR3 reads CASSSAGLAGGPGKNIQYF. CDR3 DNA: TGTGCCAGCAGCTCAGCCGGACTAGCGGGGGGGCCGGGCAAAAACATTCAGTACTTC.

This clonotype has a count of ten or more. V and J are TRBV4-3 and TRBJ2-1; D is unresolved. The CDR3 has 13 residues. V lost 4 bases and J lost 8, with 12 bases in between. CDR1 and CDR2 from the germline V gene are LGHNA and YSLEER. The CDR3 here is CASSPGLPDEQFF. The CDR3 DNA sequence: TGCGCCAGCAGCCCCGGTTTGCCGGATGAGCAGTTCTTC.

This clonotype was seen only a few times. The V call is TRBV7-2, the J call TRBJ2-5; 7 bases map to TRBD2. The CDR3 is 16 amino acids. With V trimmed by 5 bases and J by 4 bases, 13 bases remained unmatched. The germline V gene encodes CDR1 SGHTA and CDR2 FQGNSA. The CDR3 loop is CASSGPGGGRGETQYF. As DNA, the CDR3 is TGTGCCAGCAGCGGCCCGGGAGGAGGACGGGGAGAGACCCAGTACTTC.

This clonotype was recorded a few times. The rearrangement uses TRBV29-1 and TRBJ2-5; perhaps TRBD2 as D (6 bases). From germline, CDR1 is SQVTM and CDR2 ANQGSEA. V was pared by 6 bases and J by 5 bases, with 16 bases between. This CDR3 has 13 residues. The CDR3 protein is CSVERVLGETQYF. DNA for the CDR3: TGCAGCGTCGAGCGGGTTCTGGGGGAGACCCAGTACTTC.

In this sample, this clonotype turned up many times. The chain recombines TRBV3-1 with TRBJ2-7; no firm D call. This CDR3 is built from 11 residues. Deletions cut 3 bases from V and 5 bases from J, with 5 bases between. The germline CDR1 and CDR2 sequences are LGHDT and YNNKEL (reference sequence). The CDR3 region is CASSQLHEQYF. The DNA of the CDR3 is TGTGCCAGCAGCCAGCTCCACGAGCAGTACTTC.

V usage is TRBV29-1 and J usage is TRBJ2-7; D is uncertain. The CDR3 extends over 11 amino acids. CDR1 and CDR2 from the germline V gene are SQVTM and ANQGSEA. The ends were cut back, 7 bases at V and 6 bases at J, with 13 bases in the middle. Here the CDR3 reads CSARSNGEQYF. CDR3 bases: TGCAGCGCTCGGTCCAACGGCGAGCAGTACTTC.

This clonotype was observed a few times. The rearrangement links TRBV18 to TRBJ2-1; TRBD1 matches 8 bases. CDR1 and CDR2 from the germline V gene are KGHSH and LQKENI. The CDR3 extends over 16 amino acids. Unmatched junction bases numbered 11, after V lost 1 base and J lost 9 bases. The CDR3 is CASSPRGQGASGEQFF. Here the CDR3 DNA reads TGTGCCAGCTCACCACGGGGGCAGGGGGCCTCGGGTGAGCAGTTCTTC.

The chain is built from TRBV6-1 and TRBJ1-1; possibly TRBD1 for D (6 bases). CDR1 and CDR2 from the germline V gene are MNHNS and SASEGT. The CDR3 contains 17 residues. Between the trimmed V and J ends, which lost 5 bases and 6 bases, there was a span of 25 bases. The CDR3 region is CASSRRGGTVLVPEAFF. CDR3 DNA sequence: TGTGCCAGCAGTCGAAGGGGGGGGACTGTCCTCGTTCCTGAAGCTTTCTTT.

The CDR3 loop is CASSQDRKNSPLHF. The CDR3 DNA is TGTGCCAGCTCCCAGGACAGAAAGAATTCACCCCTCCACTTT. This rearrangement joins TRBV18 to TRBJ1-6; TRBD1 is a possible D gene (6 bases). CDR1 KGHSH and CDR2 LQKENI come from the germline V gene. The CDR3 extends over 14 amino acids. V dropped 6 bases and J dropped 7 bases, with 13 bases sitting between them. The whole variable domain, remainder taken from reference TRBV18 and TRBJ1-6, is NAGVMQNPRHLVRRRGQEARLRCSPMKGHSHVYWYRQLPEEGLKFMVYLQKENIIDESGMPKERFSAEFPKEGPSILRIQQVVRGDSAAYFCASSQDRKNSPLHFGNGTRLTVT.

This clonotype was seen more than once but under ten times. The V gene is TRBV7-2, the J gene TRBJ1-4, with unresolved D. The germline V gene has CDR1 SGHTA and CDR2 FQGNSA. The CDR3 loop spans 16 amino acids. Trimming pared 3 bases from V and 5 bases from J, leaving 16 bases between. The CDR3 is CASSFASRIANEKLFF. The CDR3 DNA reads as TGTGCCAGCAGCTTTGCCTCCCGGATTGCAAATGAAAAACTGTTTTTT.